The next 11 T cell receptor beta chains were all read from a single sample in a study of cytomegalovirus exposure and HLA in healthy donors. The PCR was carried out with 60 Vbeta primers and 13 Jbeta primers. The repertoire was sequenced with immunoSEQ multiplex PCR; TCRdb's copy has only in-frame clones and lacks some. Among about 50,000 clones, about three quarters were seen once, and the ten largest hold around 8.4%. The specimen was PBMCs. The receptors come from a woman aged 45 to 65 in good health and CMV-seronegative.

The chain uses TRBV7-6 and TRBJ2-3; possibly TRBD2 for D (5 bases). Germline V gives CDR1 SGHVS, CDR2 FNYEAQ. Deletions cut 1 base from V and 1 base from J, with 21 bases between. The CDR3 runs 19 residues. CDR3 in DNA: TGTGCCAGCAGCTTAGAAAGCGGATACGGATCTGCTCGCACAGATACGCAGTATTTT. It encodes CASSLESGYGSARTDTQYF.

This rearrangement joins TRBV4-2 to TRBJ1-2, with D possibly TRBD1 on 5 matching bases. Germline values: CDR1 LGHNA, CDR2 YNFKEQ. V lost 1 base, J lost 5 bases, and 11 bases lay in between. The CDR3 covers 14 residues. The DNA for the CDR3 is TGTGCCAGCAGCCAAGTGACAGATCTATATGGCTACACCTTC. It is translated as CASSQVTDLYGYTF.

V usage is TRBV4-2 and J usage is TRBJ2-2; 7 bases match TRBD1. The CDR3 spans 15 residues. V was pared by 5 bases and J by 2 bases, with 5 bases of the junction left unmatched. Germline assignment: CDR1 LGHNA and CDR2 YNFKEQ. CDR3 coding DNA: TGTGCCAGCAGCGGATGGGACAGCAACACCGGGGAGCTGTTTTTT. Its translation: CASSGWDSNTGELFF.

This chain connects TRBV29-1 to TRBJ2-5, with D hard to call. Germline V gene lookup returns CDR1 SQVTM and CDR2 ANQGSEA. CDR3 length: 12 residues. V lost 4 bases, J lost 3 bases, and 9 bases lay in between. The CDR3 coding sequence is TGCAGCGTTGGTGCCGGTAAAGAGACCCAGTACTTC. This gives the protein CSVGAGKETQYF.

As for this clone: The CDR3 end shows no conserved phenylalanine or tryptophan, and so a read error is likely. This chain uses TRBV27 with TRBJ1-2; 7 bases fit TRBD1. The CDR3 runs to 14 residues. Germline V CDR1 and CDR2: MNHEY, SMNVEV (reference sequence). V dropped 9 bases and J dropped 8; count of bases not matched to a gene: 15. This chain's CDR3 is CASGALGGAKGYTV. Written as DNA, the CDR3 is TGTGCCAGTGGGGCGCTAGGGGGCGCTAAAGGCTACACCGTC.

This chain connects TRBV7-2 to TRBJ2-1; 14 nucleotides agree with TRBD2. CDR1 and CDR2 from the germline V gene are SGHTA and FQGNSA. The CDR3 extends over 15 amino acids. The junction had 5 bases not matched to a gene; V was cut back by 1 base and J by 12 bases. The CDR3 nucleotides read TGTGCCAGCAGCTTAGGACTAGCGGGGGGGCGGAGGCAGTTCTTC. It encodes CASSLGLAGGRRQFF.

This chain connects TRBV6-1 to TRBJ1-3, with D perhaps TRBD1 (6 bases). The CDR3 runs 16 residues. V lost 3 bases to trimming and J lost 0 bases, with 12 bases between them. In germline, CDR1 is MNHNS, CDR2 SASEGT. CDR3 sequence (DNA): TGTGCCAGCAGTGACAGGGGTCCCCCCTCTGGAAACACCATATATTTT. Translated, it gives CASSDRGPPSGNTIYF.

This clone has only one observation. This chain joins TRBV5-6 and TRBJ1-2; D not resolved. Per the germline V gene, CDR1 is SGHDT and CDR2 is YYEEEE. Trimming stripped 4 bases from V and 3 bases from J, with 16 bases between. The CDR3 runs 15 residues. This CDR3 reads CASSVTREMYYGYTF. The CDR3 DNA follows: TGTGCCAGCAGCGTAACCCGGGAAATGTACTATGGCTACACCTTC. Full variable domain (missing parts from reference TRBV5-6 and TRBJ1-2): DAGVTQSPTHLIKTRGQQVTLRCSPKSGHDTVSWYQQALGQGPQFIFQYYEEEERQRGNFPDRFSGHQFPNYSSELNVNALLLGDSALYLCASSVTREMYYGYTFGSGTRLTVV.

The V call is TRBV5-1, the J call TRBJ2-5; 9 positions agree with TRBD2. Trimming removed 0 bases from V and 4 bases from J; junction bases left unmatched: 7. This CDR3 comprises 16 residues. CDR1 and CDR2 (germline): SGHRS, YFSETQ. CDR3 sequence (DNA): TGCGCCAGCAGCTTGGCCGGTAGCGGGAGATCAGAGACCCAGTACTTC. Its protein is CASSLAGSGRSETQYF.

This rearrangement joins TRBV30 to TRBJ2-7; D is unclear. Germline assignment: CDR1 GTSNPN and CDR2 SVGIG (reference sequence). The V end was cut by 1 base, the J end by 7 bases, with 14 bases between. This CDR3 has 13 residues. In nucleotides, the CDR3 is TGTGCCTGGAGTGCCGTGAGCGCCGGGGAGCAGTACTTC. It is translated as CAWSAVSAGEQYF.

The chain joins TRBV4-3 to TRBJ2-2; no clear D. This CDR3 contains 13 residues. V was trimmed by 0 bases and J by 7 bases, leaving 6 bases between them. CDR1 is LGHNA, CDR2 YSLEER, per germline. The CDR3 sequence is CASSQDRVGELFF. The CDR3, as DNA: TGCGCCAGCAGCCAAGATCGAGTCGGGGAGCTGTTTTTT.